The present T cell receptor beta chain was sequenced within a study of cytomegalovirus exposure and HLA in healthy donors. Study at large: According to later analysis, the same platform produced the 100 to 150 validation and under 750 first-cohort repertoires. Study results and limitations: Subsequent analysis found a tendency for first-cohort TCR clusters to co-occur within the 120 validation repertoires.

Repertoires were generated with immunoSEQ multiplex PCR, while TCRdb's copy carries only in-frame clones and drops some. The table has 250,000 to 350,000 clones, 86% seen once. There are 14 residues in the CDR3. Germline lookup yields CDR1 PRHDT and CDR2 FYEKMQ (reference sequence). The ends were cut back, 0 bases at V and 5 bases at J, with 8 bases in the middle. As regards this clone: Antigen specificity is unknown.

What was sequenced was PBMCs. The chain uses TRBV13 and TRBJ2-1; D is possibly TRBD2 (6 bases). This receptor was obtained from a woman under 30 in good health and CMV-seronegative. The CDR3 loop is CASSLGGRNNEQFF. CDR3 sequence (DNA): TGTGCCAGCAGCTTAGGTGGGAGGAACAATGAGCAGTTCTTC. The full variable domain, with the rest looked up from reference TRBV13 and TRBJ2-1, is AAGVIQSPRHLIKEKRETATLKCYPIPRHDTVYWYQQGPGQDPQFLISFYEKMQSDKGSIPDRFSAQQFSDYHSELNMSSLELGDSALYFCASSLGGRNNEQFFGPGTRLTVL.